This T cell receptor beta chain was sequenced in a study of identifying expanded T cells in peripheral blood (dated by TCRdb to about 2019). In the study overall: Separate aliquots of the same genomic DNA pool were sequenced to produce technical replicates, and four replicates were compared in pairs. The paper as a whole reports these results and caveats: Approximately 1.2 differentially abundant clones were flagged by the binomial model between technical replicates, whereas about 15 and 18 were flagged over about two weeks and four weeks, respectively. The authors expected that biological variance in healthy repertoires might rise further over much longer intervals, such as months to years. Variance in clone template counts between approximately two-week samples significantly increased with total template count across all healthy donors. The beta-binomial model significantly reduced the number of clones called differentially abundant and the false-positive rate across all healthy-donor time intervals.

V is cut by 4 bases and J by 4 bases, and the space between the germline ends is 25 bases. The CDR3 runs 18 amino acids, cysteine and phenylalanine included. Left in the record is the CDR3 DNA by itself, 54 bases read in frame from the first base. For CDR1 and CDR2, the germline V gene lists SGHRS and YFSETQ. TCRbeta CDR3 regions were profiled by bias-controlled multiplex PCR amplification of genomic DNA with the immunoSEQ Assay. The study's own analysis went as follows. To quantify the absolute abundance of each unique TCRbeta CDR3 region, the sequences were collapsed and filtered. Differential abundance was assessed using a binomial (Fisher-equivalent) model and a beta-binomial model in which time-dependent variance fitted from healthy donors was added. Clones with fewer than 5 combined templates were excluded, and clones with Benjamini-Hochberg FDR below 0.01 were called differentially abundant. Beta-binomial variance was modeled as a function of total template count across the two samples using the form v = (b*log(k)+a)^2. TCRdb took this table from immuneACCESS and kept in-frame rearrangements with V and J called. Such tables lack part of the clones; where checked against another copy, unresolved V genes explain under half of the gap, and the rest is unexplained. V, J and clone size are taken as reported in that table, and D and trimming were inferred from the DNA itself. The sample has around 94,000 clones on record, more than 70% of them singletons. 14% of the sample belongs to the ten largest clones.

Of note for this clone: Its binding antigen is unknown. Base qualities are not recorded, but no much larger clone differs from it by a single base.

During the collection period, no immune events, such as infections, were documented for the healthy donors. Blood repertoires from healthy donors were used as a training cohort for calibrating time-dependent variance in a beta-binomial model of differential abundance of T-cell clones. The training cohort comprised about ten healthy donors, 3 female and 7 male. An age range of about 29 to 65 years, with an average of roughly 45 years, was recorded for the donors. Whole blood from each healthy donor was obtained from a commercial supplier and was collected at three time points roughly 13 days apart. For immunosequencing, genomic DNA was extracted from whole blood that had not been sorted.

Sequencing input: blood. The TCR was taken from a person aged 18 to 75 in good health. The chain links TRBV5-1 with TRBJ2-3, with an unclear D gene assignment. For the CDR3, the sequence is CASSPRAGGRPEADTQYF. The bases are TGCGCCAGCAGCCCCCGGGCCGGCGGCAGGCCCGAGGCAGATACGCAGTATTTT. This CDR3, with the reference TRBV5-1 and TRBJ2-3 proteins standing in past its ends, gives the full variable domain KAGVTQTPRYLIKTRGQQVTLSCSPISGHRSVSWYQQTPGQGLQFLFEYFSETQRNKGNFPGRFSGRQFSNSRSEMNVSTLELGDSALYLCASSPRAGGRPEADTQYFGPGTRLTVL.